One and the same sample provided the 9 T cell receptor beta chains below, sequenced in a study of memory CD4+ T cells and cytomegalovirus serostatus. The data were produced by immunoSEQ multiplex PCR, yet TCRdb's version contains in-frame clones alone and is incomplete. The sample yields tens of thousands of clones, 82% seen once. The sort gate was single viable CD3+CD4+CD8-CD45RO+ cells for memory CD4+ T cells. Sequences were obtained from memory CD4+ T cells from blood. These receptors all come from an adult in good health and CMV-seronegative. Some clones in this sample may be carry-over from other donors' samples.

This sequence joins TRBV7-9 and TRBJ2-3, with D perhaps assigned TRBD1 or TRBD2 (6 bases each). V was trimmed by 4 bases and J by 7 bases, leaving 21 bases between them. This CDR3 spans 16 amino acids. CDR1 and CDR2 from the germline V gene are SEHNR and FQNEAQ (reference sequence). CDR3 DNA sequence: TGTGCCAGCAGCTGGGTACCGGGACTGCAGGGGAATACGCAGTATTTT. Translated: CASSWVPGLQGNTQYF.

This chain links TRBV11-2 with TRBJ2-3, with D perhaps matching TRBD2 (6 bases). Per the germline V gene, CDR1 is SGHAT and CDR2 is FQNNGV. V was trimmed by 6 bases and J by 0 bases, leaving 10 bases between them. This CDR3 has 14 amino acids. The CDR3 bases are TGTGCCAGCAGGCAGCGGGTCAGCACAGATACGCAGTATTTT. Amino acid sequence: CASRQRVSTDTQYF. The full variable domain, completed using reference TRBV11-2 and TRBJ2-3, is EAGVAQSPRYKIIEKRQSVAFWCNPISGHATLYWYQQILGQGPKLLIQFQNNGVVDDSQLPKDRFSAERLKGVDSTLKIQPAKLEDSAVYLCASRQRVSTDTQYFGPGTRLTVL.

The rearrangement uses TRBV6-1 and TRBJ2-5; possible D gene TRBD1, 7 bases. This CDR3 comprises 15 residues. Trimming stripped 3 bases from V and 4 bases from J, with 15 bases between. The germline V gene has CDR1 MNHNS and CDR2 SASEGT. CDR3 coding DNA: TGTGCCAGCAGTGATACAGGGGCAGCGGGAGAGACCCAGTACTTC. Translation gives CASSDTGAAGETQYF.

V gene TRBV28 combines with J gene TRBJ1-2; TRBD1 is a possible D gene (6 bases). The CDR3 is 14 residues long. Trimming pared 8 bases from V and 1 base from J, leaving 14 bases between. Germline V gene data show CDR1 as MDHEN and CDR2 as SYDVKM. CDR3 in amino acids: CASFTGPYNYGYTF. CDR3 DNA sequence: TGTGCCAGCTTCACAGGGCCCTATAACTATGGCTACACCTTC.

Comment on this clone: Additional DNA sequences in this sample encode the identical CDR3. The V and J genes are TRBV25-1 and TRBJ2-3; no clear D gene. The CDR3 is 14 residues long. The germline V gene has CDR1 MGHDK and CDR2 SYGVNS. Trimming took off 5 bases at V and 12 bases at J, with 21 bases between the two ends. The CDR3 protein is CASSPHWVHWAQYF. In DNA form, the CDR3 reads TGTGCCAGCAGTCCTCACTGGGTCCACTGGGCACAGTATTTT.

The chain carries TRBV29-1 and TRBJ2-2; tentatively, D is TRBD2 (5 bases). The CDR3 is 13 residues long. From germline, CDR1 is SQVTM and CDR2 ANQGSEA. Trimming pared 7 bases from V and 4 bases from J, leaving 13 bases between. The chain's CDR3 is CSARRAGTGELFF. The DNA for the CDR3 is TGCAGCGCCCGAAGGGCGGGCACCGGGGAGCTGTTTTTT.

Regarding this clone: The same CDR3 is also encoded by other DNA sequences in this sample. V usage is TRBV4-3 and J usage is TRBJ1-3, with D perhaps TRBD1 (5 bases). The CDR3 is made up of 15 amino acids. CDR1 and CDR2 (germline): LGHNA, YSLEER. The V and J ends lost 1 base and 4 bases respectively, with 11 bases between them. The CDR3 bases are TGCGCCAGCAGCCAAGTCCCGGGGCCCGGAAACACCATATATTTT. Protein: CASSQVPGPGNTIYF.

V and J are TRBV28 and TRBJ2-5, with D perhaps assigned TRBD1 or TRBD2 (6 bases each). Looked up from germline, CDR1 is MDHEN and CDR2 is SYDVKM. The CDR3 runs to 15 residues. Trimming shortened V by 8 bases and J by 5 bases, and 21 bases separated the two germline ends. CDR3 DNA sequence: TGTGCCAGCGGGGGGCTCCGGGGAGTAGGGGAGACCCAGTACTTC. It codes for CASGGLRGVGETQYF. Filled out from reference TRBV28 and TRBJ2-5, the complete variable domain reads DVKVTQSSRYLVKRTGEKVFLECVQDMDHENMFWYRQDPGLGLRLIYFSYDVKMKEKGDIPEGYSVSREKKERFSLILESASTNQTSMYLCASGGLRGVGETQYFGPGTRLLVL.

V usage is TRBV5-6 and J usage is TRBJ1-2; tentative D call: TRBD1 (5 bases). With 0 bases removed from V and 2 bases from J, the gap between germline ends came to 8 bases. CDR1 is SGHDT, CDR2 YYEEEE, per germline. The CDR3 totals 14 residues. This CDR3 is CASSLGQMNYGYTF. The CDR3 nucleotides read TGTGCCAGCAGCTTGGGACAGATGAACTATGGCTACACCTTC.